This T cell receptor beta chain was sequenced in a study of blood T cell repertoires in COVID-19 (dated by TCRdb to the early 2020s). About the study as a whole: The collaborator samples originated in the United States, Italy and Spain and spanned the acute and convalescent phases of COVID-19. The prospective study material was composed of cDNA or gDNA derived from T cells, B-cell-depleted T cells, or PBMCs. Subjects who had been exposed to COVID-19, were actively infected with it, or had recovered from it provided the deeply sampled blood TCRbeta repertoires that made up the dataset. The repertoires were made available in a free public database intended to serve as a resource for research on the immune response to SARS-CoV-2. The samples were drawn from the first 160 participants of the ongoing ImmuneRACE study and from some 1,300 subjects provided by 6 global collaborators. Sample metadata almost always included a de-identified subject ID, COVID-19 status, age in years and sex. HLA class I and class II types, where available, came from metadata supplied by the sample provider rather than from assay-based typing. Study-wide findings and limitations: The quantity of clinical and demographic metadata differed by source and by participant and was supplied without curation.

In the case of this clone: There is no known antigen for this receptor. There are no base qualities to consult, and no much larger clone falls within one base.

Whole blood was collected in K2EDTA tubes by collaborating institutions according to the institutions' own protocols. For TCRbeta analysis, collaborators shipped samples as frozen whole blood, isolated PBMCs, or DNA extracted from either of those sample types. TCRbeta CDR3 regions were amplified from genomic DNA by means of the immunoSEQ Assay, a bias-controlled multiplex PCR. Per the source publication's procedure: Within the assay, amplification of reference gene primers was used to estimate how many nucleated cells each sample contained. To quantify the absolute abundance of each unique TCRbeta CDR3 rearrangement, sequence reads were collapsed and filtered. For each sample, productive Simpson clonality was calculated by taking the square root of Simpson's diversity index across productive rearrangements. Sourced from immuneACCESS, this table was stored by TCRdb with only in-frame sequences that have V and J called. A share of the clones is absent; for the studies checked, an unresolved V gene accounts for under half, and the remainder has no known explanation. For V, J and clone size, that table is used; D and trimming come from the DNA. For this sample there are some 200,000 clones; 85% to 90% appear just once. 4.4% of the sample rests with the top ten.

Source material: peripheral blood. This sequence originates from a man in his fifties with acute or convalescent COVID-19.

The DNA reads TGTGCCAGCAGCCCGGGGGGCCACACTAGCACAGATACGCAGTATTTT. Translated, it gives CASSPGGHTSTDTQYF. Recombination connected TRBV11-2 to TRBJ2-3, with TRBD2 perhaps the D gene, on 7 matching bases. Inclusive of the bounding cysteine and phenylalanine, the CDR3 is 16 residues long. Only the CDR3 part of the read is kept: 48 bases, read in frame from the first base. As encoded in the germline V gene, CDR1 is SGHAT while CDR2 is FQNNGV. V was cut back by 5 bases and J by 0 bases, leaving a gap of 15 bases between them.